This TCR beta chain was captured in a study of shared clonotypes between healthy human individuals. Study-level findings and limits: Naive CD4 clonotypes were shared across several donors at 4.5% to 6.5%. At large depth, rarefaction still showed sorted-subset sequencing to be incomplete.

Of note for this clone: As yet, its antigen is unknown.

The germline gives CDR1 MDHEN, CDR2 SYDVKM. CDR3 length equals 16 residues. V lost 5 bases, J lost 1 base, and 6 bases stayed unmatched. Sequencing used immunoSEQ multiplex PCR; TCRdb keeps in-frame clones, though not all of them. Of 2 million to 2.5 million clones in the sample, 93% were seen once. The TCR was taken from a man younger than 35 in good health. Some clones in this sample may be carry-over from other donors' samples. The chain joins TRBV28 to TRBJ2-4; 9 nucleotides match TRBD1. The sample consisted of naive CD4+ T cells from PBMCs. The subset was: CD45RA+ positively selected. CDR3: CASSPTQGAAKNIQYF. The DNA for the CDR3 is TGTGCCAGCAGTCCCACACAGGGGGCGGCCAAAAACATTCAGTACTTC.